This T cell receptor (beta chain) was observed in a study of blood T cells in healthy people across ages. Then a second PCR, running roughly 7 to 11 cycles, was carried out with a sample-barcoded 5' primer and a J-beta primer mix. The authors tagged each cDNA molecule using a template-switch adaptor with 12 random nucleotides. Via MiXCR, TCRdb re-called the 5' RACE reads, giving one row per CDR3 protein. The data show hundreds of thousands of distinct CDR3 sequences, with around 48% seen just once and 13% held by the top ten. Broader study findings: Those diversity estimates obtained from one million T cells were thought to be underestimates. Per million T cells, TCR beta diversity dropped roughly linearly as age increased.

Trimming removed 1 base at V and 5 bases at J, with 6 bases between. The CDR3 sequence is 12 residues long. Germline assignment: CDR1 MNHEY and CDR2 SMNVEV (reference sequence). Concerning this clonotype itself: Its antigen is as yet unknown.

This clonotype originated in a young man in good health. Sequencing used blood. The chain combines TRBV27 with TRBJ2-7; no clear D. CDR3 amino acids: CASSLYGNEQYF. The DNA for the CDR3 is TGTGCCAGCAGTTTATATGGAAACGAGCAGTACTTC.